Shown below are 21 T cell receptor beta chains from a single sample sequenced in a study of neoadjuvant anti-PD-1 for oral cavity cancer (dated by TCRdb to 2020 to 2023). The library was obtained by the immunoSEQ multiplex PCR assay. The clones in this table, taken by TCRdb from immuneACCESS, are in-frame only. Not every clone is retained; where verified, under half of the shortfall comes from an unresolved V gene, and the cause of the rest is unknown. Across this sample there are 30,000 or so clones, with around four fifths seen only once. 3.4% of the sample rests with the top ten. The time point label corresponds to: after neoadjuvant nivolumab, at surgical resection. The sample consisted of PBMCs, taken after nivolumab (anti-PD-1) treatment. Every receptor here comes from a person aged 35 to 85 with oral cavity squamous cell carcinoma.

This chain links TRBV28 with TRBJ1-2, with a tentative D call TRBD1 (5 bases). Germline V gene lookup returns CDR1 MDHEN and CDR2 SYDVKM. The CDR3 has 16 residues. Trimming removed 5 bases at V and 3 bases at J, with 19 bases between. As DNA, the CDR3 is TGTGCCAGCAGTCCTACAGGACTCACGAGTTACTATGGCTACACCTTC. Translation gives CASSPTGLTSYYGYTF.

This chain connects TRBV19 to TRBJ1-1; D is ambiguous. The CDR3 sequence is 15 residues long. Germline-derived CDR1 and CDR2 are LNHDA and SQIVND (reference sequence). With 2 bases removed from V and 1 base from J, the gap between germline ends came to 11 bases. CDR3 nucleotide sequence: TGTGCCAGTAGTATAAAAGGGCAGCAGAACACTGAAGCTTTCTTT. It yields the protein CASSIKGQQNTEAFF. The variable domain in full, completed from reference TRBV19 and TRBJ1-1, reads DGGITQSPKYLFRKEGQNVTLSCEQNLNHDAMYWYRQDPGQGLRLIYYSQIVNDFQKGDIAEGYSVSREKKESFPLTVTSAQKNPTAFYLCASSIKGQQNTEAFFGQGTRLTVV.

This rearrangement joins TRBV2 to TRBJ2-3; D remains ambiguous. Trimming left V 4 bases short and J 2 bases short, with 7 bases between. This CDR3 contains 13 residues. Germline V gene lookup returns CDR1 SNHLY and CDR2 FYNNEI. The CDR3 nucleotides are TGTGCCAGCAGTGCCACAACCACAGATACGCAGTATTTT. Translation gives CASSATTTDTQYF. Filled out from reference TRBV2 and TRBJ2-3, the complete variable domain reads EPEVTQTPSHQVTQMGQEVILRCVPISNHLYFYWYRQILGQKVEFLVSFYNNEISEKSEIFDDQFSVERPDGSNFTLKIRSTKLEDSAMYFCASSATTTDTQYFGPGTRLTVL.

The table lists this clone with a count of one. The chain couples TRBV9 to TRBJ2-5; D may be TRBD1 (5 bases). The CDR3 has 15 residues. Germline CDR1 SGDLS, CDR2 YYNGEE. V was clipped by 0 bases and J by 3 bases, with 12 bases between them. The DNA for the CDR3 is TGTGCCAGCAGCGTAGCCCCGACAGAGAAAGAGACCCAGTACTTC. Amino acids: CASSVAPTEKETQYF.

CDR3 amino acids: CASSRTTQGRLAFF. The DNA of the CDR3 is TGCGCCAGCAGCCGAACCACACAGGGGAGATTAGCTTTCTTT. V gene TRBV4-3 combines with J gene TRBJ1-1, with 7 bases identical to TRBD1. The J segment lost 10 bases and the V segment lost 4 bases, leaving 12 bases of the junction unmatched. Germline V CDR1 and CDR2: LGHNA, YSLEER. The CDR3 runs to 14 residues.

This rearrangement joins TRBV27 to TRBJ2-7; a possible D gene is TRBD1 (6 bases). Trimming cost V 0 bases and J 3 bases, with 9 bases left between them. Germline loops: CDR1 MNHEY, CDR2 SMNVEV (reference sequence). The CDR3 spans 14 residues. Here the CDR3 DNA reads TGTGCCAGCAGTTTATCGGGGGCAGTCTACGAGCAGTACTTC. This gives the protein CASSLSGAVYEQYF.

Here the CDR3 DNA reads TGCGCCAGCAGCTTGGCGGCCTCGAGCTCCTACGAGCAGTACTTC. Protein: CASSLAASSSYEQYF. The gene calls are TRBV5-1 and TRBJ2-7; no definite D call. The CDR3 is 15 residues long. Trimming shortened V by 0 bases and J by 0 bases, and 10 bases separated the two germline ends. Germline CDR1 and CDR2: SGHRS and YFSETQ.

The sample holds a few counts of this clone. The genes are TRBV7-2 and TRBJ1-1, with D unclear. The germline V gene encodes CDR1 SGHTA and CDR2 FQGNSA. The CDR3 totals 13 residues. The V end lost 1 base, the J end lost 7 bases, and 10 bases lay between the germline ends. The DNA for the CDR3 is TGTGCCAGCAGCTTAGTTCGTTCCAATGAAGCTTTCTTT. It encodes CASSLVRSNEAFF.

V and J are TRBV9 and TRBJ2-1; 7 bases fit TRBD1. The CDR3 length is 17 residues. J was trimmed by 5 bases and V by 3 bases; bases with no gene match: 14. CDR1 SGDLS and CDR2 YYNGEE come from the germline V gene. As DNA, the CDR3 is TGTGCCAGCAGCGCCTACGACAGGGTGACACGAGACAATGAGCAGTTCTTC. As protein: CASSAYDRVTRDNEQFF.

For the CDR3, the DNA is TGTGCCAGCAGCTTAGCGGGCGTTGGTGGGCATCCCCAGTACTTC. This gives the protein CASSLAGVGGHPQYF. The chain is built from TRBV7-2 and TRBJ2-5; D gene ambiguous. CDR3 size: 15 residues. The ends were cut back, 0 bases at V and 9 bases at J, with 17 bases in the middle. Germline-derived CDR1 and CDR2 are SGHTA and FQGNSA.

V gene TRBV7-2 combines with J gene TRBJ1-2; D might be TRBD1 (5 bases). Trimming removed 5 bases from V and 3 bases from J, with 13 bases in between. Germline V gene data show CDR1 as SGHTA and CDR2 as FQGNSA. The CDR3 contains 14 residues. The CDR3 coding sequence is TGTGCCAGCAGCCCCGGGGGACGGTACTATGGCTACACCTTC. Protein sequence: CASSPGGRYYGYTF.

This chain joins TRBV5-6 and TRBJ2-1; the D gene is possibly TRBD1 (5 bases). CDR3 size: 14 residues. Germline CDR1 and CDR2: SGHDT and YYEEEE. V lost 2 bases, J lost 7 bases, and 13 bases lay in between. The CDR3 spells CASSFSQGRNEQFF. The CDR3 nucleotides read TGTGCCAGCAGCTTTTCCCAGGGTCGTAATGAGCAGTTCTTC.

The V call is TRBV27, the J call TRBJ1-1; D may be TRBD1 (6 bases). CDR3 length: 14 residues. Trimming took 8 bases from V and 8 from J, leaving 21 bases between them. Germline CDR1 reads MNHEY; CDR2 reads SMNVEV (reference sequence). The CDR3 DNA reads TGTGCCAGCGGCAACAGTTTCGAGGGGGAAGAAGCTTTCTTT. It translates to CASGNSFEGEEAFF.

The chain is built from TRBV29-1 and TRBJ2-7; 9 bases are a match to TRBD1. There are 12 residues in the CDR3. Germline V gene data show CDR1 as SQVTM and CDR2 as ANQGSEA. V gave up 1 base and J gave up 5 bases; unmatched junction bases: 0. CDR3 region: CSVEGTGDEQYF. CDR3 coding DNA: TGCAGCGTTGAAGGGACAGGGGACGAGCAGTACTTC.

This clone was detected only a few times. The chain carries TRBV4-2 and TRBJ1-1, with no clear D. The CDR3 totals 13 residues. Germline V lookup: CDR1 LGHNA, CDR2 YNFKEQ. V dropped 4 bases and J dropped 3 bases, with 9 bases sitting between them. CDR3 coding DNA: TGTGCCAGCAGCCGACCGGCGGACACTGAAGCTTTCTTT. Translating it yields CASSRPADTEAFF.

The chain links TRBV2 to TRBJ1-5; a weak D match, TRBD1 (5 bases). V gave up 5 bases and J gave up 1 base, with 9 bases separating them. The CDR3 totals 14 residues. Looked up from germline, CDR1 is SNHLY and CDR2 is FYNNEI. The chain's CDR3 is CASSMGTSNQPQHF. DNA of the CDR3: TGTGCCAGCAGTATGGGGACCAGCAATCAGCCCCAGCATTTT.

This chain uses TRBV7-8 with TRBJ1-2, with TRBD1 identical over 10 bases. This CDR3 is 17 amino acids long. Germline values: CDR1 SGHVS, CDR2 FQNEAQ. The junction had 6 bases not matched to a gene; V was cut back by 1 base and J by 1 base. The CDR3 DNA reads as TGTGCCAGCAGCTTAGATATTTGGGACAGGGGTAACTATGGCTACACCTTC. Translation gives CASSLDIWDRGNYGYTF.

The chain recombines TRBV7-8 with TRBJ2-5, with 12 positions matching TRBD2. Germline CDR1 is SGHVS and CDR2 is FQNEAQ. The CDR3 covers 16 residues. V dropped 5 bases and J dropped 3; count of bases not matched to a gene: 7. The CDR3 DNA follows: TGTGCCAGCAGCGTCCCTAGCGGGGGGGCTAAAGAGACCCAGTACTTC. It yields the protein CASSVPSGGAKETQYF.

V and J are TRBV25-1 and TRBJ1-4; maybe TRBD1 (5 bases). The CDR3 runs to 15 residues. Per the germline V gene, CDR1 is MGHDK and CDR2 is SYGVNS. V lost 3 bases and J lost 4, with 12 bases in between. The CDR3 sequence: CASSDQGTGNEKLFF. In DNA form, the CDR3 reads TGTGCCAGCAGTGATCAGGGTACCGGTAATGAAAAACTGTTTTTT.

CDR3 protein: CASSPFRDNSLEQFF. The CDR3 coding sequence is TGTGCCAGCAGCCCTTTTCGGGACAACTCTTTAGAGCAGTTCTTC. The chain employs TRBV11-2 and TRBJ2-1; maybe TRBD1 (6 bases). There are 15 residues in the CDR3. V lost 5 bases, J lost 10 bases, and 21 bases lay in between. From germline, CDR1 is SGHAT and CDR2 FQNNGV.

This chain connects TRBV4-3 to TRBJ1-1; weak D call: TRBD1 (5 bases). Trimming removed 1 base at V and 4 bases at J, with 10 bases between. The germline gives CDR1 LGHNA, CDR2 YSLEER. This CDR3 region has 14 residues. CDR3 nucleotide sequence: TGCGCCAGCAGCCAAGTTAACGGGGGCACTGAAGCTTTCTTT. Translated: CASSQVNGGTEAFF.